A single T cell receptor beta chain is shown here with its context. The antigen remains unidentified. These data originate in a study of CD4+ T cells in melanoma. Findings and caveats of the study: CD8+ T cell, macrophage and B cell function reportedly correlated with neoantigen-specific CD4+ T cells. In melanoma, neoantigen-specific CD4+ T cells reportedly differed in differentiation state.

Clones were sequenced by immunoSEQ multiplex PCR, and TCRdb holds only the in-frame ones, with some missing. The table records roughly 15,000 clones, 60% to 80% of them present only once. The CDR3 has 16 residues. Germline V gene data show CDR1 as LNHDA and CDR2 as SQIVND (reference sequence). V gave up 3 bases and J gave up 0 bases, with 12 bases separating them. The receptor comes from a human donor with melanoma. This sequence joins TRBV19 and TRBJ1-3; D call uncertain. The sequencing sample was made of cells from a culture (not recorded whether cultured in vitro). The CDR3 DNA sequence: TGTGCCAGTAGTATGATAGGAAGAGTCTCTGGAAACACCATATATTTT. Protein sequence: CASSMIGRVSGNTIYF. Full variable domain (rest looked up from reference TRBV19 and TRBJ1-3): DGGITQSPKYLFRKEGQNVTLSCEQNLNHDAMYWYRQDPGQGLRLIYYSQIVNDFQKGDIAEGYSVSREKKESFPLTVTSAQKNPTAFYLCASSMIGRVSGNTIYFGEGSWLTVV.